A single sample is the source of the 20 T cell receptor beta chains below, sequenced in a study of T cell changes during pregnancy in multiple sclerosis. Sequenced by immunoSEQ multiplex PCR; TCRdb stores in-frame clones only, minus some. The profile covers roughly 23,000 clones, with around nine tenths appearing a single time and about 1.1% taken by the ten largest. Sample: CD4+ T cells from peripheral blood mononuclear cells, taken in the first trimester of pregnancy. These receptors originate from a female donor in good health, enrolled as a control in a pregnancy study.

V usage is TRBV10-2 and J usage is TRBJ1-4, with D maybe TRBD1 (6 bases). Trimming shortened V by 3 bases and J by 7 bases, and 12 bases separated the two germline ends. This CDR3 region has 14 residues. The germline CDR1 and CDR2 sequences are WSHSY and SAAADI. CDR3 region: CASSDLEGVEKLFF. For the CDR3, the DNA is TGCGCCAGCAGTGACCTCGAGGGGGTTGAAAAACTGTTTTTT.

V is TRBV18 and J is TRBJ1-5; D remains unclear. CDR3 size: 17 residues. V was clipped by 1 base and J by 0 bases, with 13 bases between them. Germline V gives CDR1 KGHSH, CDR2 LQKENI. This CDR3 reads CASSPLGRTSSNQPQHF. In DNA form, the CDR3 reads TGTGCCAGCTCACCACTTGGGCGCACTAGTAGCAATCAGCCCCAGCATTTT.

The chain joins TRBV5-1 to TRBJ2-7, with 8 bases fitting TRBD1. The J segment lost 2 bases and the V segment lost 4 bases, leaving 8 bases of the junction unmatched. The CDR3 has 15 residues. Germline V gene lookup returns CDR1 SGHRS and CDR2 YFSETQ. CDR3: CASSPDRGLTYEQYF. The CDR3 nucleotides read TGCGCCAGCAGCCCAGACAGGGGCCTCACCTACGAGCAGTACTTC.

The rearrangement joins TRBV19 to TRBJ1-6, with D possibly being TRBD1 (6 bases). This CDR3 has 16 amino acids. V lost 4 bases, J lost 7 bases, and 17 bases lay in between. Germline V CDR1 and CDR2: LNHDA, SQIVND (reference sequence). The CDR3 region is CASSTTRGAENSPLHF. The CDR3 DNA follows: TGTGCCAGTAGTACCACCCGGGGGGCTGAAAATTCACCCCTCCACTTT.

This sequence joins TRBV11-2 and TRBJ1-1; D is ambiguous. CDR1 and CDR2 from the germline V gene are SGHAT and FQNNGV. This CDR3 is 15 amino acids long. V was trimmed by 5 bases and J by 4 bases, leaving 17 bases between them. The CDR3 protein is CASSDFFRAGTEAFF. The CDR3 DNA is TGTGCCAGCAGCGACTTCTTCCGGGCGGGCACTGAAGCTTTCTTT.

V gene TRBV6-5 combines with J gene TRBJ2-3; TRBD1 is a possible D gene (6 bases). V lost 2 bases, J lost 2 bases, and 14 bases lay in between. The CDR3 consists of 16 residues. Germline V lookup: CDR1 MNHEY, CDR2 SVGAGI. The CDR3 sequence: CASSYGGSTYTDTQYF. The CDR3 DNA reads as TGTGCCAGCAGTTACGGGGGCTCAACCTACACAGATACGCAGTATTTT.

V gene TRBV7-7 combines with J gene TRBJ2-5, with D possibly matching TRBD2 (5 bases). The germline CDR1 and CDR2 sequences are SSHAT and FNYEAQ (reference sequence). CDR3 length equals 17 residues. V shed 5 bases and J shed 0 bases, with 19 bases lying between them. The CDR3 DNA reads as TGTGCCAGCAGCGGAGGAGGCCAGCTTGAGTACCAAGAGACCCAGTACTTC. Translation: CASSGGGQLEYQETQYF.

The chain uses TRBV11-3 and TRBJ2-2; perhaps TRBD2 as D (6 bases). The V end was cut by 8 bases, the J end by 2 bases, with 12 bases between. The CDR3 consists of 14 residues. Per germline, CDR1 SGHNT and CDR2 YENEEA. CDR3 DNA sequence: TGTGCCAGCTCGGAGGGGCATAACACCGGGGAGCTGTTTTTT. This gives the protein CASSEGHNTGELFF.

V gene TRBV14 combines with J gene TRBJ1-2; D may be TRBD1 (6 bases). CDR1 and CDR2 (germline): SGHDN, FVKESK. The V end was cut by 4 bases, the J end by 4 bases, with 16 bases between. This CDR3 comprises 15 residues. The CDR3 DNA reads TGTGCCAGCAGCCCAAGGCCAACAGGGTCCTATGGCTACACCTTC. It is translated as CASSPRPTGSYGYTF.

This chain uses TRBV4-1 with TRBJ2-1, with a tentative D call TRBD1 (5 bases). Germline V gives CDR1 MGHRA, CDR2 YSYEKL. Trimming shortened V by 2 bases and J by 0 bases, and 17 bases separated the two germline ends. The CDR3 has 18 residues. The CDR3 bases are TGCGCCAGCAGCCAATTAAGGACAAAAGCCTTCTCCTACAATGAGCAGTTCTTC. Its protein is CASSQLRTKAFSYNEQFF.

This CDR3 is CASSGDSSGANVLTF. The DNA of the CDR3 is TGTGCCAGCAGTGGCGACAGCTCTGGGGCCAACGTCCTGACTTTC. The V gene is TRBV6-4, the J gene TRBJ2-6; D may be TRBD1 (5 bases). This CDR3 is 15 amino acids long. Trimming shortened V by 4 bases and J by 0 bases, and 7 bases separated the two germline ends. Germline loops: CDR1 MRHNA, CDR2 SNTAGT.

J is TRBJ2-7 and V is TRBV28, with D maybe TRBD2 (6 bases). The CDR3 covers 12 residues. V dropped 5 bases and J dropped 12 bases, with 17 bases sitting between them. CDR1 is MDHEN, CDR2 SYDVKM, per germline. This CDR3 is CASSPRRGNMYF. The CDR3 DNA reads TGTGCCAGCAGTCCGAGGAGGGGAAATATGTACTTC.

This sequence joins TRBV19 and TRBJ2-5; 10 nucleotides agree with TRBD1. Unmatched junction bases numbered 4, after V lost 5 bases and J lost 4 bases. Germline V lookup: CDR1 LNHDA, CDR2 SQIVND (reference sequence). CDR3 length: 14 residues. Here the CDR3 DNA reads TGTGCCAGTAGTTCCGGGACAGGGGCAGAGACCCAGTACTTC. Its protein is CASSSGTGAETQYF.

The rearrangement uses TRBV27 and TRBJ2-2; D remains ambiguous. The CDR3 runs to 12 residues. Germline V gene data show CDR1 as MNHEY and CDR2 as SMNVEV (reference sequence). The V and J ends lost 5 bases and 7 bases respectively, with 8 bases between them. CDR3 region: CASSPGGGELFF. In DNA form, the CDR3 reads TGTGCCAGCAGTCCCGGTGGCGGGGAGCTGTTTTTT.

This chain joins TRBV11-3 and TRBJ2-1, with TRBD2 identical over 16 bases. The CDR3 runs 19 residues. Germline V gene lookup returns CDR1 SGHNT and CDR2 YENEEA. V gave up 0 bases and J gave up 7 bases; unmatched junction bases: 9. CDR3 coding DNA: TGTGCCAGCAGCTTAGATCAGGGACTAGCGGGGGGGCCGGTTAATGAGCAGTTCTTC. This codes for CASSLDQGLAGGPVNEQFF.

The chain couples TRBV6-5 to TRBJ2-3; possible D gene TRBD1, 6 bases. The germline V and J ends were trimmed by 6 bases and 7 bases, with 14 bases remaining between them. Germline lookup yields CDR1 MNHEY and CDR2 SVGAGI. The CDR3 extends over 13 amino acids. CDR3 sequence: CASRLDRSHTQYF. The CDR3 DNA reads TGTGCCAGCAGACTCGACAGGTCCCATACGCAGTATTTT.

This clone was counted a few times. V is TRBV6-6 and J is TRBJ2-7; 8 bases align to TRBD1. Germline CDR1 MNHNY, CDR2 SVGAGI (reference sequence). The CDR3 sequence is 14 residues long. Trimming cost V 0 bases and J 11 bases; bases outside gene matches: 9. DNA for the CDR3: TGTGCCAGCAGTTACTCGAAGGCCGGGACAGGAGAGTACTTC. Protein: CASSYSKAGTGEYF.

The chain recombines TRBV28 with TRBJ2-3, with 10 bases fitting TRBD2. The CDR3 length is 16 residues. Trimming cost V 2 bases and J 4 bases; bases outside gene matches: 6. Looked up from germline, CDR1 is MDHEN and CDR2 is SYDVKM. CDR3 sequence: CASSLGLAGASDTQYF. In DNA, the CDR3 is TGTGCCAGCAGTTTAGGGCTAGCGGGAGCTTCAGATACGCAGTATTTT.

The genes are TRBV7-2 and TRBJ2-7; 11 bases are shared with TRBD2. Germline V gene sequence: CDR1 SGHTA, CDR2 FQGNSA. V gave up 3 bases and J gave up 2 bases; unmatched junction bases: 3. The length of the CDR3 is 15 residues. CDR3 sequence: CASSFGTSGTYEQYF. The CDR3 bases are TGTGCCAGCAGCTTCGGGACTAGCGGAACCTACGAGCAGTACTTC.

This sequence joins TRBV9 and TRBJ1-2; D gene unclear. Germline V gene lookup returns CDR1 SGDLS and CDR2 YYNGEE. The CDR3 totals 13 residues. The V end lost 5 bases, the J end lost 4 bases, and 12 bases lay between the germline ends. CDR3 nucleotide sequence: TGTGCCAGCAGTCCTGAGGGCTTCTATGGCTACACCTTC. Translating gives CASSPEGFYGYTF.